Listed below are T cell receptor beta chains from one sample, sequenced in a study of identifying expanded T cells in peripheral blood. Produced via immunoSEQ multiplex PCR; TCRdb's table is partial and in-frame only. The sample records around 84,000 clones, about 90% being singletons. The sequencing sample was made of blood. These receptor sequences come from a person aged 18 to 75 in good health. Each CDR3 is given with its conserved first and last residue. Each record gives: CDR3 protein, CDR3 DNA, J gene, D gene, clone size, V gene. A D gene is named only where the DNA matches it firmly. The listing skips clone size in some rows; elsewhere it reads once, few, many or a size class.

CASSLELADYNEQFF | TGTGCCAGCAGCTTAGAGCTAGCGGATTACAATGAGCAGTTCTTC | TRBJ2-1 | TRBD2 | - | TRBV7-2
CASSLGRAVDNEQFF | TGTGCCAGCAGCTTAGGTAGGGCCGTGGACAATGAGCAGTTCTTC | TRBJ2-1 | - | - | TRBV7-7
CASSYLLSSYNEQFF | TGTGCCAGTAGTTACCTCTTGAGCTCCTACAATGAGCAGTTCTTC | TRBJ2-1 | - | - | TRBV19
CATRPNSYNEQFF | TGTGCCACCCGCCCAAACTCCTACAATGAGCAGTTCTTC | TRBJ2-1 | - | - | TRBV11-2
CASIRTAGGNTIYF | TGTGCCAGCATCAGGACAGCCGGAGGAAACACCATATATTTT | TRBJ1-3 | - | - | TRBV6-5
CASRTGGNGYTF | TGTGCCAGCAGGACAGGGGGAAATGGCTACACCTTC | TRBJ1-2 | TRBD1 | - | TRBV6-6
CASSPRQGKGAGNTIYF | TGTGCCAGCTCACCAAGACAGGGAAAAGGTGCAGGAAACACCATATATTTT | TRBJ1-3 | TRBD1 | - | TRBV18
CASSERETLTSTDTQYF | TGTGCCAGCAGTGAACGGGAGACACTTACTAGCACAGATACGCAGTATTTT | TRBJ2-3 | - | - | TRBV6-1
CASRGRAREKLFF | TGCGCCAGCAGGGGCAGGGCTAGGGAAAAACTGTTTTTT | TRBJ1-4 | - | - | TRBV4-1
CASSRPTGAQYF | TGTGCCAGCAGCCGCCCTACTGGGGCCCAGTACTTC | TRBJ2-5 | - | - | TRBV7-2
CASSPPGGPSYNEQFF | TGTGCCAGCTCACCCCCGGGAGGCCCCTCCTACAATGAGCAGTTCTTC | TRBJ2-1 | TRBD2 | - | TRBV18
CASSVGAAGLSNTEAFF | TGTGCCAGCAGCGTAGGGGCAGCCGGATTATCGAACACTGAAGCTTTCTTT | TRBJ1-1 | - | - | TRBV9
CASSINWESNQPQHF | TGTGCCAGTAGTATCAACTGGGAGAGCAATCAGCCCCAGCATTTT | TRBJ1-5 | - | - | TRBV19
CAISESGTGGSTEAFF | TGTGCCATCAGTGAGTCCGGGACAGGGGGCTCGACTGAAGCTTTCTTT | TRBJ1-1 | TRBD1 | - | TRBV10-3
CASSDLGLAGTGELFF | TGTGCCAGCAGTGACCTGGGACTAGCGGGTACCGGGGAGCTGTTTTTT | TRBJ2-2 | TRBD2 | - | TRBV2
CASSLALGDQPQHF | TGCGCCAGCAGCTTGGCCCTAGGAGATCAGCCCCAGCATTTT | TRBJ1-5 | - | - | TRBV5-1
CASSAGQGIRKVYGYTF | TGTGCCAGCAGCGCGGGACAGGGGATAAGGAAAGTCTATGGCTACACCTTC | TRBJ1-2 | TRBD1 | - | TRBV5-4
CASRDRTGAYNEQFF | TGTGCCAGCAGGGACCGGACAGGGGCCTACAATGAGCAGTTCTTC | TRBJ2-1 | TRBD1 | - | TRBV2
CASSAGLAVNYF | TGTGCCAGCAGCGCGGGACTAGCGGTAAACTACTTC | TRBJ2-7 | TRBD2 | - | TRBV5-5
CASSRSGTSGRLPGTGELFF | TGTGCCAGCAGCAGAAGCGGGACTAGCGGGAGACTTCCGGGCACCGGGGAGCTGTTTTTT | TRBJ2-2 | - | - | TRBV21-1
CASSPNPELEAFF | TGTGCCAGCAGCCCAAATCCAGAGCTAGAAGCTTTCTTT | TRBJ1-1 | - | - | TRBV7-3
CSVAQGAGGYTF | TGCAGCGTTGCACAGGGGGCAGGTGGCTACACCTTC | TRBJ1-2 | TRBD1 | - | TRBV29-1
CASSHPGQGEIGEAFF | TGCGCCAGCAGCCATCCAGGACAGGGAGAAATCGGTGAAGCTTTCTTT | TRBJ1-1 | TRBD1 | once | TRBV4-1
CASRTGLAGESDTQYF | TGTGCCAGCAGGACGGGTTTAGCGGGAGAATCAGATACGCAGTATTTT | TRBJ2-3 | TRBD2 | - | TRBV2
CASSFHSQNTEAFF | TGCGCCAGCAGCTTCCATTCACAGAACACTGAAGCTTTCTTT | TRBJ1-1 | - | - | TRBV5-1
CASSLTAHNEQFF | TGTGCCAGCAGCCTCACGGCCCACAATGAGCAGTTCTTC | TRBJ2-1 | - | - | TRBV7-3
CASSPGQGTEAFF | TGCGCCAGCAGCCCGGGGCAGGGTACCGAAGCTTTCTTT | TRBJ1-1 | - | - | TRBV5-1
CASSLRPEGREAFF | TGTGCCAGCAGTTTAAGGCCCGAGGGCAGGGAAGCTTTCTTT | TRBJ1-1 | - | - | TRBV27
CASSPFSGDFYEQYF | TGCGCCAGCAGCCCCTTTTCGGGAGACTTCTACGAGCAGTACTTC | TRBJ2-7 | - | - | TRBV4-3
CASGISDRGPYEQYF | TGTGCCAGTGGGATTTCGGACAGGGGGCCCTACGAGCAGTACTTC | TRBJ2-7 | TRBD1 | - | TRBV19
CASRLAGDTGELFF | TGTGCCAGCAGACTAGCGGGGGACACCGGGGAGCTGTTTTTT | TRBJ2-2 | TRBD2 | - | TRBV6-4
CASSVGPNYGYTF | TGTGCCAGCAGTGTAGGCCCCAACTATGGCTACACCTTC | TRBJ1-2 | - | - | TRBV27
CASSMRGGPQHF | TGTGCCAGTAGTATGAGGGGAGGGCCCCAGCATTTT | TRBJ1-5 | - | - | TRBV19
CASSQLGGRRYEKLFF | TGTGCCAGCAGCCAACTAGGGGGGCGGCGGTATGAAAAACTGTTTTTT | TRBJ1-4 | - | - | TRBV27
CAWNIGQGYGYTF | TGTGCCTGGAATATCGGACAGGGATATGGCTACACCTTC | TRBJ1-2 | TRBD1 | - | TRBV30
CAISDGGGANQPQHF | TGTGCCATCAGTGATGGGGGGGGAGCGAATCAGCCCCAGCATTTT | TRBJ1-5 | - | - | TRBV10-3
CASRGQGSFQGTGELFF | TGTGCCAGCAGAGGACAGGGGTCATTTCAAGGTACCGGGGAGCTGTTTTTT | TRBJ2-2 | TRBD1 | - | TRBV2
CASSRDTSNSPLHF | TGCGCCAGCAGCAGGGACACCTCTAATTCACCCCTCCACTTT | TRBJ1-6 | - | - | TRBV5-1
CASSLSSNQPQHF | TGTGCCAGCAGCTTAAGCAGCAATCAGCCCCAGCATTTT | TRBJ1-5 | - | - | TRBV7-9
CASTPAGLSYNEQFF | TGTGCCAGCACCCCTGCGGGGTTAAGTTACAATGAGCAGTTCTTC | TRBJ2-1 | - | - | TRBV27
CASSLPLGAPNYGYTF | TGTGCCAGCAGCCTCCCCCTCGGGGCACCGAACTATGGCTACACCTTC | TRBJ1-2 | - | - | TRBV21-1
CAWSPDRITLHF | TGTGCCTGGAGTCCGGACAGGATCACCCTCCACTTT | TRBJ1-6 | TRBD1 | - | TRBV30
CASSFEQGNGPLHF | TGTGCCAGCAGTTTTGAACAGGGGAACGGTCCCCTCCACTTT | TRBJ1-6 | TRBD1 | - | TRBV27
CASSLPGQGTEAFF | TGTGCCAGCAGCCTACCGGGACAGGGTACCGAAGCTTTCTTT | TRBJ1-1 | TRBD1 | - | TRBV11-2
CASSVEGDDTEAFF | TGTGCCAGCAGCGTAGAAGGGGATGACACTGAAGCTTTCTTT | TRBJ1-1 | - | - | TRBV9
CASSIVRGTGVNTEAFF | TGTGCCAGTAGTATAGTAAGGGGCACAGGGGTGAACACTGAAGCTTTCTTT | TRBJ1-1 | TRBD1 | - | TRBV19
CASSQVAGPYGYTF | TGTGCCAGCAGCCAAGTTGCGGGGCCCTATGGCTACACCTTC | TRBJ1-2 | - | - | TRBV14
CASSASGTTGVNEQFF | TGCGCCAGCAGCGCGTCCGGGACCACCGGGGTAAATGAGCAGTTCTTC | TRBJ2-1 | - | - | TRBV5-1
CASSADRLNGYTF | TGTGCCAGCAGCGCCGACAGACTTAATGGCTACACCTTC | TRBJ1-2 | - | - | TRBV6-1